The text below deals with one T cell receptor (beta chain). The source of the sample is a study of blood T cell repertoires in COVID-19. Germline CDR1 and CDR2: SGHAT and FQNNGV. The length of the CDR3 is 15 residues. Trimming removed 1 base from V and 2 bases from J; junction bases left unmatched: 4. The data were produced by immunoSEQ multiplex PCR, yet TCRdb's version contains in-frame clones alone and is incomplete. The sample has about 280,000 clones, approximately 90% seen once. The material sequenced was PBMCs or T cells enriched from blood (not recorded which). The origin of this receptor is a woman in her twenties or thirties with acute COVID-19. This chain connects TRBV11-2 to TRBJ2-7, with TRBD2 matching 8 bases. The CDR3 sequence: CASSLVAGGTYEQYF. CDR3 DNA: TGTGCCAGCAGCTTAGTTGCGGGGGGAACCTACGAGCAGTACTTC.